A selection of T cell receptor beta chains follows, all from one sample in a study of cytomegalovirus exposure and HLA in healthy donors. The repertoire was sequenced with immunoSEQ multiplex PCR; TCRdb's copy has only in-frame clones and lacks some. The sample has 70,000 to 95,000 clones, more than 55% seen once; the top ten hold around 5.5%. The specimen was PBMCs. These receptors all come from a woman in her thirties in good health and CMV-seropositive. CDR3s include the opening cysteine and the closing phenylalanine or tryptophan. The D gene is left open where the match is weak. Only part of the rows carry a size: once, few, many, or a class if the clone is expanded.

DNA | CDR3 | J | size | D | V | length
TGTGCCAGCTCACCACTGGGGGACAACTCTGGAAACACCATATATTTT | CASSPLGDNSGNTIYF | TRBJ1-3 | - | - | TRBV18 | 16
TGTGCCAGCAGCCCGGGACAGGGGGTTAATGAGCAGTTCTTC | CASSPGQGVNEQFF | TRBJ2-1 | - | TRBD1 | TRBV7-3 | 14
TGTGCCAGCGGCCCGTGGGGGGGGGCCAGCACCGGGGAGCTGTTTTTT | CASGPWGGASTGELFF | TRBJ2-2 | - | - | TRBV2 | 16
TGTGCCAGCAGCCTGGACAGGGGGCGCGTCGATGAGCAGTTCTTC | CASSLDRGRVDEQFF | TRBJ2-1 | - | TRBD1 | TRBV7-2 | 15
TGCAGCGTTGCTGTAACCTTAGCGGGGGAGCAGTACTTC | CSVAVTLAGEQYF | TRBJ2-7 | - | TRBD2 | TRBV29-1 | 13
TGCGCCAGCAGCAGCCGGGACAGCCTCTCCTACGAGCAGTACTTC | CASSSRDSLSYEQYF | TRBJ2-7 | few | TRBD1 | TRBV5-1 | 15
TGCGCCAGCAAGACTAGCCACGGCACAGATACGCAGTATTTT | CASKTSHGTDTQYF | TRBJ2-3 | - | TRBD2 | TRBV10-2 | 14
TGTGCCAGTAGTCTAAGTAGGGGGCCCACGAACACCGGGGAGCTGTTTTTT | CASSLSRGPTNTGELFF | TRBJ2-2 | - | TRBD1 | TRBV19 | 17
TGTGCCAGCAGCCAAAACACTGAAGCTTTCTTT | CASSQNTEAFF | TRBJ1-1 | few | - | TRBV7-9 | 11
TGTGCCAGCAGCTTGCCGGGACTAAACACTGAAGCTTTCTTT | CASSLPGLNTEAFF | TRBJ1-1 | once | - | TRBV5-4 | 14
TGCGCCAGCAGTGAGTTAATCCCGGGACAGGGGGGCGAGCAGTACTTC | CASSELIPGQGGEQYF | TRBJ2-7 | - | TRBD1 | TRBV10-1 | 16
TGTGCCAGCAGCTACGAACAGGGATCTAACTATGGCTACACCTTC | CASSYEQGSNYGYTF | TRBJ1-2 | few | - | TRBV9 | 15
TGCGCCAGCAGCCAAGAGGGGCAGACCTATGGCTACCCCTTC | CASSQEGQTYGYPF | TRBJ1-2 | - | - | TRBV4-3 | 14
TGTGCCTGGAGATACAGGGGGCGAGTCAATGGCTACACCTTC | CAWRYRGRVNGYTF | TRBJ1-2 | - | TRBD1 | TRBV30 | 14
TGTGCCAGCAAACCCGACAGAATAAACACTGAAGCTTTCTTT | CASKPDRINTEAFF | TRBJ1-1 | - | - | TRBV7-9 | 14
TGTGCCAGCAGTGAGGAACAGGGGAACACTGAAGCTTTCTTT | CASSEEQGNTEAFF | TRBJ1-1 | - | - | TRBV2 | 14
TGTGCCAGTAGTATCGCGGCGGGCTACGAGCAGTACTTC | CASSIAAGYEQYF | TRBJ2-7 | - | - | TRBV19 | 13